This passage covers 13 T cell receptor beta chains from one sample sequenced in a study of CD4 T cells in relation to SARS-CoV-2 and coronaviruses. These receptors have no known antigen. The protocol was immunoSEQ multiplex PCR, while the TCRdb copy is restricted to in-frame clones and leaves out a portion. The sample lists about 22,000 clones, 55% to 75% occurring once. CD4+ T cells from unexposed donors were obtained before the COVID-19 pandemic (2011-2018). Isolation of CD4+ T cells took place after 10 days in culture. Sequencing was performed on CD4+ T cells from PBMCs, cultured in vitro. All receptors derive from a human donor in good health.

This chain's CDR3 is CASSYSSGGAGETQYF. The CDR3 DNA is TGTGCCAGCAGTTACTCCAGCGGGGGGGCCGGGGAGACCCAGTACTTC. The J gene is TRBJ2-5, the V gene TRBV6-2 or TRBV6-3; 10 bases align to TRBD2. The CDR3 sequence is 16 residues long. With V trimmed by 0 bases and J by 5 bases, 6 bases remained unmatched. Germline assignment: CDR1 MNHEY and CDR2 SVGEGT.

The gene calls are TRBV19 and TRBJ1-5, with D possibly TRBD1 on 5 matching bases. This CDR3 has 14 amino acids. Germline values: CDR1 LNHDA, CDR2 SQIVND (reference sequence). V lost 8 bases to trimming and J lost 2 bases, with 13 bases between them. This chain's CDR3 is CASAGQYGNQPQHF. The CDR3 DNA reads as TGTGCCAGTGCCGGACAATATGGCAATCAGCCCCAGCATTTT.

This chain uses TRBV19 with TRBJ1-5; TRBD1 matches 7 bases. The CDR3 has 16 amino acids. Per the germline V gene, CDR1 is LNHDA and CDR2 is SQIVND (reference sequence). The junction had 7 bases not matched to a gene; V was cut back by 5 bases and J by 0 bases. The chain's CDR3 is CASSADRAASNQPQHF. CDR3 nucleotide sequence: TGTGCCAGTAGTGCAGACAGGGCAGCTAGCAATCAGCCCCAGCATTTT.

The V call is TRBV19, the J call TRBJ2-2; D is tentatively TRBD1 or TRBD2 (5 bases each). Germline V gene data show CDR1 as LNHDA and CDR2 as SQIVND (reference sequence). V lost 6 bases and J 7 bases, leaving 12 bases between the germline ends. The CDR3 has 13 residues. The DNA for the CDR3 is TGTGCCAGTAGGCCCGGGGCCTTCGGGGAGCTGTTTTTT. It is translated as CASRPGAFGELFF.

The chain carries TRBV7-9 and TRBJ1-1, with 8 bases aligning to TRBD1. Germline loops: CDR1 SEHNR, CDR2 FQNEAQ (reference sequence). V was clipped by 5 bases and J by 4 bases; unmatched bases: 9. The CDR3 totals 15 residues. CDR3 amino acids: CASSITGGSGTEAFF. CDR3 sequence (DNA): TGTGCCAGCAGCATCACAGGGGGTTCAGGCACTGAAGCTTTCTTT.

The chain links TRBV4-3 to TRBJ2-2, with D unclear. This CDR3 is built from 15 residues. Per germline, CDR1 LGHNA and CDR2 YSLEER. The germline V and J ends were trimmed by 0 bases and 3 bases, with 8 bases remaining between them. CDR3 nucleotides: TGCGCCAGCAGCCAAGAGGGCCAACACACCGGGGAGCTGTTTTTT. This gives the protein CASSQEGQHTGELFF.

The gene calls are TRBV30 and TRBJ1-5; 10 bases are a match to TRBD1. J gave up 5 bases and V 3 bases, and 7 bases lay outside the gene matches. Germline V gene sequence: CDR1 GTSNPN, CDR2 SVGIG (reference sequence). The CDR3 extends over 15 amino acids. The chain's CDR3 is CAWSYRDRGYQPQHF. The CDR3, as DNA: TGTGCCTGGAGCTACCGGGACAGGGGATATCAGCCCCAGCATTTT.

This sequence joins TRBV11-2 and TRBJ2-2, with D possibly being TRBD1 (5 bases). CDR3 length: 17 amino acids. Germline V lookup: CDR1 SGHAT, CDR2 FQNNGV. Trimming removed 2 bases from V and 0 bases from J, with 13 bases in between. CDR3 in DNA: TGTGCCAGCAGCTTATACCTGCGACAGTCGAACACCGGGGAGCTGTTTTTT. Translated: CASSLYLRQSNTGELFF.

J is TRBJ2-7 and V is TRBV3-1 (or the pseudogene TRBV3-2); D remains unclear. Germline CDR1 is LGHDT and CDR2 is YNNKEL (reference sequence). The CDR3 sequence is 12 residues long. Trimming pared 1 base from V and 3 bases from J, leaving 4 bases between. As DNA, the CDR3 is TGTGCCAGCAGCCAAGGGATCTACGAGCAGTACTTC. Its translation is CASSQGIYEQYF.

The rearrangement uses TRBV19 and TRBJ2-3, with unresolved D. V was pared by 3 bases and J by 2 bases, with 6 bases between. The germline V gene has CDR1 LNHDA and CDR2 SQIVND (reference sequence). The CDR3 is 13 amino acids. This CDR3 is CASSIGDTDTQYF. The CDR3 bases are TGTGCCAGTAGTATTGGTGACACAGATACGCAGTATTTT. Based on the CDR3 plus reference TRBV19 and TRBJ2-3, the full variable domain is DGGITQSPKYLFRKEGQNVTLSCEQNLNHDAMYWYRQDPGQGLRLIYYSQIVNDFQKGDIAEGYSVSREKKESFPLTVTSAQKNPTAFYLCASSIGDTDTQYFGPGTRLTVL.

The chain recombines TRBV29-1 with TRBJ2-5; 7 nucleotides line up with TRBD1. The CDR3 sequence is 14 residues long. V dropped 6 bases and J dropped 1; count of bases not matched to a gene: 8. CDR1 is SQVTM and CDR2 is ANQGSEA in the germline V gene. The CDR3 here is CSVDGRGRQETQYF. DNA for the CDR3: TGCAGCGTAGATGGAAGGGGGCGCCAAGAGACCCAGTACTTC.

The chain carries TRBV2 and TRBJ1-2; no firm D call. The germline gives CDR1 SNHLY, CDR2 FYNNEI. The CDR3 has 12 amino acids. Trimming took 1 base from V and 8 from J, leaving 8 bases between them. The CDR3 region is CASSEGPGGYTF. For the CDR3, the DNA is TGTGCCAGCAGTGAAGGGCCCGGGGGCTACACCTTC.

This chain connects TRBV5-6 to TRBJ2-1; perhaps TRBD2 as D (5 bases). Trimming removed 2 bases at V and 0 bases at J, with 12 bases between. This CDR3 is 16 amino acids long. Germline loops: CDR1 SGHDT, CDR2 YYEEEE. The CDR3 DNA sequence: TGTGCCAGCAGCTTATACGCGGGTTTCTCCTACAATGAGCAGTTCTTC. Residues: CASSLYAGFSYNEQFF.